This entry lists 2 T cell receptor beta chains sequenced from one sample in a study of beta chain features in type 1 diabetes. As every portion of the isolated RNA was reverse transcribed, the sequencing read expressed TCRB transcripts. Sequencing used immunoSEQ multiplex PCR; TCRdb keeps in-frame clones, though not all of them. The sample has 220,000 or so clones, 68% seen once. Sequenced input: naive CD4+ T cells from blood. The receptors come from a man aged 25-45 years in good health.

The chain is built from TRBV14 and TRBJ2-5; D may be TRBD2 (5 bases). The CDR3 extends over 15 amino acids. Trimming took off 1 base at V and 4 bases at J, with 13 bases between the two ends. The V gene's germline CDR1 is SGHDN and CDR2 FVKESK. CDR3 amino acids: CASSQAGSGRETQYF. DNA of the CDR3: TGTGCCAGCAGCCAAGCAGGCTCGGGAAGAGAGACCCAGTACTTC. Together with reference TRBV14 and TRBJ2-5, the CDR3 gives the full variable domain: EAGVTQFPSHSVIEKGQTVTLRCDPISGHDNLYWYRRVMGKEIKFLLHFVKESKQDESGMPNNRFLAERTGGTYSTLKVQPAELEDSGVYFCASSQAGSGRETQYFGPGTRLLVL.

This rearrangement joins TRBV30 to TRBJ2-5, with D possibly being TRBD1 (6 bases). The CDR3 is made up of 13 amino acids. Germline loops: CDR1 GTSNPN, CDR2 SVGIG (reference sequence). V lost 5 bases to trimming and J lost 5 bases, with 15 bases between them. The CDR3 sequence: CAWGPGQGETQYF. CDR3 bases: TGTGCCTGGGGACCGGGGCAGGGGGAGACCCAGTACTTC.